This T cell receptor (beta chain) emerged from a study of CD8+ T cells in alopecia areata. The V end lost 0 bases, the J end lost 0 bases, and 5 bases lay between the germline ends. The germline gives CDR1 GTSNPN, CDR2 SVGIG (reference sequence). The CDR3 is made up of 14 amino acids. RNA extraction and reverse transcription yielded cDNA as sequencing template. TCRdb keeps only in-frame clones here, not all; method: immunoSEQ multiplex PCR. The sample holds about 200,000 clones, more than 45% seen once. This sample comprised CD4+ T cells sorted from blood, obtained at week 0. The TCR was taken from a human donor with alopecia areata. The chain is built from TRBV30 and TRBJ2-2, with D unclear. The DNA for the CDR3 is TGTGCCTGGAGTGTTGCCTCGAACACCGGGGAGCTGTTTTTT. Translated, it gives CAWSVASNTGELFF.